The rows below give T cell receptor beta chains drawn from one sample of a study of blood T cells in healthy people across ages. MiXCR, applied by TCRdb to the 5' RACE reads, yields one record per CDR3 protein. The table includes roughly 2 million distinct CDR3 sequences, roughly 49% detected once. Material: blood. The receptors stem from a woman aged 40 to 49 in good health. The CDR3 runs from the conserved cysteine through the conserved F or W. Each record gives: clone size, J gene, D gene, V gene, CDR3 DNA, CDR3 protein. The D gene is left open where the match is weak. Where a row states a size, it is once, few, many or the class of an expanded clone; other rows omit it.

-	TRBJ2-2	-	TRBV5-1	TGCGCCAGCAGTCCTGGGGCGGCCACCGGGGAGCTGTTTTTT	CASSPGAATGELFF
-	TRBJ2-5	-	TRBV7-2	TGTGCCAGCAGCTTAGGTGTTCGAGGGGGAGGGAGAGAGACCCAGTACTTC	CASSLGVRGGGRETQYF
-	TRBJ2-1	TRBD2	TRBV9	TGTGCCAGCAGCTCGCGACTAGCGGGGGGGCTGATCGATGAGCAGTTCTTC	CASSSRLAGGLIDEQFF
-	TRBJ2-3	-	TRBV7-2	TGTGCCAGCAGCTTAGCTTTTGGGGATACGCAGTATTTT	CASSLAFGDTQYF
few	TRBJ1-2	-	TRBV4-3	TGCGCCAGCAGCCCTCAGGGGCGGGACTATGGCTACACCTTC	CASSPQGRDYGYTF
-	TRBJ2-6	-	TRBV20-1	TGCAGTGCTAGAGTCCAGGGGGGATCTGGGGCCAACGTCCTGACTTTC	CSARVQGGSGANVLTF
-	TRBJ2-3	-	TRBV4-1	TGCGCCAGCAGCCAAGATCCCGGCCTAATCACAGATACGCAGTATTTT	CASSQDPGLITDTQYF
few	TRBJ2-7	TRBD1	TRBV11-2	TGTGCCAGCTTACAGACAGGGGTGGGCTACGAGCAGTACTTC	CASLQTGVGYEQYF
-	TRBJ2-7	TRBD1	TRBV27	TGTGCCAGCAGTTTAGGAAGGGACAGGGTTACCCAGTACTTC	CASSLGRDRVTQYF
few	TRBJ2-7	-	TRBV25-1	TGTGCCAGCATCCCGGAGGGGCGATTTTACGAGCAGTACTTC	CASIPEGRFYEQYF
-	TRBJ1-2	-	TRBV12-3/TRBV12-4	TGTGCCAGCAGGGACGGGAGGGACTATGGCTACACCTTC	CASRDGRDYGYTF
-	TRBJ2-1	TRBD1	TRBV20-1	TGCAGTGCTTCCTCCGGGACAGGGGGGTTGGAGCAGTTCTTC	CSASSGTGGLEQFF
-	TRBJ1-2	-	TRBV7-8	TGTGCCAGCAGCTTAGAAGATCCCCGATTCTATGGCTACACCTTC	CASSLEDPRFYGYTF
-	TRBJ2-7	TRBD2	TRBV7-2	TGTGCCAGCAGCCGTTCCTCTAGCGGTAGCTCCTACGAGCAGTACTTC	CASSRSSSGSSYEQYF
-	TRBJ1-4	-	TRBV20-1	TGCAGTGCTAGAGATCTTGGAACTAATGAAAAACTGTTTTTT	CSARDLGTNEKLFF
few	TRBJ2-5	-	TRBV21-1	TGTGCCAGCAGCAAAGAGGGGAGCGGGGGGTTCCAAGAGACCCAGTACTTC	CASSKEGSGGFQETQYF
-	TRBJ2-1	TRBD1	TRBV3-1	TGTGCCAGCAGCCAAGGTGGGACAGATTACAATGAGCAGTTCTTC	CASSQGGTDYNEQFF
once	TRBJ2-1	-	TRBV28	TGTGCCAGCAGTTTAGGGACGCCTAGGAATGAGCAGTTCTTC	CASSLGTPRNEQFF
few	TRBJ2-5	-	TRBV5-1	TGCGCCAGCAGCTTTCCTGAACGTCTAGCGTTGCAAGAGACCCAGTACTTC	CASSFPERLALQETQYF
-	TRBJ2-2	-	TRBV12-5	TGTGCTAGTGGTTTGGAATCGCACAGGATCACCGGGGAGCTGTTTTTT	CASGLESHRITGELFF
few	TRBJ2-3	-	TRBV4-3	TGCGCCAGCAGCCAAGAATCTCGACTAAGCACAGATACGCAGTATTTT	CASSQESRLSTDTQYF
-	TRBJ1-5	-	TRBV20-1	TGCAGTGCTAGAGATAGGGGGGCCCATAGCAATCAGCCCCAGCATTTT	CSARDRGAHSNQPQHF
-	TRBJ1-1	-	TRBV6-2/TRBV6-3	TGTGCCAGCAGTTACGGGCATCAAGCTTTCTTT	CASSYGHQAFF
few	TRBJ2-4	TRBD2	TRBV6-2/TRBV6-3	TGTGCCAGCAACCTAGCGGGGGTAAAAAACATTCAGTACTTC	CASNLAGVKNIQYF
-	TRBJ2-1	TRBD1	TRBV2	TGTGCCAGCAGCGACGGACAGGGGGTAGGGAATGAGCAGTTCTTC	CASSDGQGVGNEQFF
-	TRBJ2-5	TRBD2	TRBV11-2	TGTGCCAGCCGGAGACTAGCGGGGGGAGTTGAGACCCAGTACTTC	CASRRLAGGVETQYF
few	TRBJ2-5	TRBD2	TRBV12-3/TRBV12-4	TGTGCCAGCAGTTTTCAGGGCGGGGGGACCCAGTACTTC	CASSFQGGGTQYF
few	TRBJ2-7	TRBD1	TRBV5-1	TGCGCCAGCAGCGACTGGACAGGGACTTTGCGCGAGCAGTACTTC	CASSDWTGTLREQYF
-	TRBJ2-1	TRBD1	TRBV7-2	TGTGCCAGCAGCTTCCGAGGACAGGGTAATGAGCAGTTCTTC	CASSFRGQGNEQFF
-	TRBJ2-1	TRBD2	TRBV5-1	TGCGCCAGCAAACCGATAGCGGGAGTTAACGATGAGCAGTTCTTC	CASKPIAGVNDEQFF
-	TRBJ1-3	-	TRBV7-2	TGTGCCAGCAGCTTTCTAACTGGGGCGGGGAACACCATATATTTT	CASSFLTGAGNTIYF
-	TRBJ2-1	-	TRBV7-3	TGTGCCAGCAGCCCTACCCAGGACTGGGCTGAGCAGTTCTTC	CASSPTQDWAEQFF
-	TRBJ2-4	-	TRBV7-2	TGTGCCAGCAGCTTAGACGGACAGTTAAGTGTAAGCATTCAGTACTTC	CASSLDGQLSVSIQYF
-	TRBJ2-3	-	TRBV27	TGTGCCAGCAGTTTATTTTCAGGGGGTAGTGGGGGGTTAGATACGCAGTATTTT	CASSLFSGGSGGLDTQYF
-	TRBJ2-5	TRBD2	TRBV20-1	TGCAGTGGCGCGGGCGCCGGTCGACTAGCGGGGGGTCGTGAGACCCAGTACTTC	CSGAGAGRLAGGRETQYF
-	TRBJ2-3	TRBD2	TRBV20-1	TGCAGTGTCGAAACACTAGCGGGGGGTCTGACATCTAGCACAGATACGCAGTATTTT	CSVETLAGGLTSSTDTQYF